The text below deals with one T cell receptor (beta chain). The data were taken from a study of blood T cell repertoires in COVID-19. Study information: Whether acute or convalescent, the COVID-19 samples came from the United States, Italy and Spain. Sample material is recorded as cDNA or gDNA derived from T cells, B-cell-depleted T cells, or PBMCs.

Authors' processing steps: By means of reference gene primer amplification, nucleated cell counts were estimated. Assay: immunoSEQ multiplex PCR; the TCRdb copy retains only in-frame clones and omits some. The V and J calls and the clone size are those of that table, but D and trimming were determined from the DNA. The profile covers 150,000 to 200,000 clones, with approximately 88% appearing a single time and 5% taken by the ten largest. V lost 1 base to trimming and J lost 7 bases, with 16 bases between them. There are 16 residues in the CDR3. Germline values: CDR1 ENHRY, CDR2 SYGVKD. This clonotype was sampled from a human donor in a cohort sampled during active COVID-19. This chain links TRBV10-3 with TRBJ1-4; a weak D match, TRBD1 (6 bases). Sequenced input: peripheral blood. The CDR3 DNA reads as TGTGCCATCAGTGAGTTTAGGACAGAAGAAGCTGAAAAACTGTTTTTT. As protein: CAISEFRTEEAEKLFF.